The present entry profiles one T cell receptor (beta chain) with its context. The antigen is not known. The data were taken from a study of cytotoxic CD8 clonotypes in ibrutinib-treated CLL. Study findings and constraints: Shared public clonotypes were rare, and on treatment they either got smaller or stayed the same. In comparison with age-matched healthy donors, baseline clonality was higher and tracked circulating CD8+ T-cell counts.

The CDR3 covers 14 residues. Per germline, CDR1 MGHDK and CDR2 SYGVNS. V was cut by 6 bases and J by 3 bases, with 14 bases left in between. About 2.2 micrograms of genomic DNA came from cryopreserved PBMCs for TCR beta libraries. Clones were read by immunoSEQ multiplex PCR, and TCRdb kept only the in-frame ones, dropping some. The sample has about 130,000 clones; around three quarters are singletons. The sample consisted of PBMCs, taken after 12 months of ibrutinib treatment. The clonotype originates from a human donor with chronic lymphocytic leukemia. The chain links TRBV25-1 to TRBJ1-1; the D is unclear. DNA for the CDR3: TGTGCCAGCAGGTCCCGCCGATTGGACACTGAAGCTTTCTTT. Encoded protein: CASRSRRLDTEAFF. The whole variable domain, remainder taken from reference TRBV25-1 and TRBJ1-1, is EADIYQTPRYLVIGTGKKITLECSQTMGHDKMYWYQQDPGMELHLIHYSYGVNSTEKGDLSSESTVSRIRTEHFPLTLESARPSHTSQYLCASRSRRLDTEAFFGQGTRLTVV.